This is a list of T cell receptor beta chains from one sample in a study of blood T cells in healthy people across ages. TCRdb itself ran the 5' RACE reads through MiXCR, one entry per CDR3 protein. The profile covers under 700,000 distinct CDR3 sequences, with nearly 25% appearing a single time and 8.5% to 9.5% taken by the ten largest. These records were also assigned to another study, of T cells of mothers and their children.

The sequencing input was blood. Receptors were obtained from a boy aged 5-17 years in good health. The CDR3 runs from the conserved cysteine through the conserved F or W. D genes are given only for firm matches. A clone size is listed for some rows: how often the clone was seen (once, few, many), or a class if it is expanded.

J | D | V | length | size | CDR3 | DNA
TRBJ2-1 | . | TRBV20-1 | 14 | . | CSARDPFSGDEQFF | TGCAGTGCTAGAGATCCTTTTTCTGGCGATGAGCAGTTCTTC
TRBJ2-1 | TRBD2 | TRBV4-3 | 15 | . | CASSPSGGDGNEQFF | TGCGCCAGCAGCCCCAGCGGGGGGGACGGCAATGAGCAGTTCTTC
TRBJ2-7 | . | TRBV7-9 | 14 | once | CASSLVGHRYEQYF | TGTGCCAGTAGCCTAGTGGGACACCGCTACGAGCAGTACTTC
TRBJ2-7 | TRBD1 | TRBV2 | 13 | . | CASSGQGGNEQYF | TGTGCCAGCAGTGGACAGGGGGGCAACGAGCAGTACTTC
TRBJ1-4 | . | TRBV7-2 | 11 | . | CASSFREKLSF | TGTGCCAGCAGCTTCCGGGAAAAACTGTCTTTT
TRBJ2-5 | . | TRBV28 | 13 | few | CASGGVYQETQYF | TGTGCCAGCGGAGGGGTGTACCAAGAGACCCAGTACTTC
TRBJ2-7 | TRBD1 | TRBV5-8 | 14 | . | CASSLQGVPYEQYF | TGTGCCAGCAGCCTACAGGGGGTTCCCTACGAGCAGTACTTC
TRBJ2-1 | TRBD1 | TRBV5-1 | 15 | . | CASRGTESSYNEQFF | TGCGCCAGCAGGGGGACAGAGAGCTCCTACAATGAGCAGTTCTTC
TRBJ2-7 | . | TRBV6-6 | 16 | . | CASSPLLGRDYYEQYF | TGTGCCAGCAGTCCTTTATTAGGACGAGATTACTACGAGCAGTACTTC
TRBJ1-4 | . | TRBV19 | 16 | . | CASSSEKTAFSEKLFF | TGTGCCAGTAGTTCAGAGAAGACGGCCTTTTCGGAAAAACTGTTTTTT
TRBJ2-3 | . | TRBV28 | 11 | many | CASSLRDTQYF | TGTGCCAGCAGTTTAAGAGATACGCAGTATTTT
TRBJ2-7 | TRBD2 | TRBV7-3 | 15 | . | CASSLLAGATYEQYF | TGTGCCAGCAGCTTACTAGCGGGGGCAACCTACGAGCAGTACTTC
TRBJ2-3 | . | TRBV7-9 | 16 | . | CASQRIGTLTTDTQYF | TGTGCCAGTCAAAGGATCGGGACGCTCACGACAGATACGCAGTATTTT
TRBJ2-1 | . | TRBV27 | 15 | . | CASILKPDRYNEQFF | TGTGCCAGCATCCTTAAGCCAGACAGGTACAATGAGCAGTTCTTC
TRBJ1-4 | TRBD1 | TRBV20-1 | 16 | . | CSATGTGWVGVEKLFF | TGCAGTGCTACAGGGACAGGGTGGGTCGGGGTTGAAAAACTGTTTTTT
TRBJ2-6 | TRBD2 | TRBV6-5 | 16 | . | CASSTSSGRGFNVLTF | TGTGCCAGCAGTACGAGTAGCGGGAGGGGCTTCAACGTCCTGACTTTC
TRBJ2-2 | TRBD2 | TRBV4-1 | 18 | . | CASSQVLGTSAATGELFF | TGCGCCAGCAGCCAAGTATTAGGGACTAGCGCTGCCACCGGGGAGCTGTTTTTT
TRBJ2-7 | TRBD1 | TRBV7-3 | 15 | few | CASSPDRFSSYEQYF | TGTGCCAGCAGCCCGGACAGGTTCTCATCCTACGAGCAGTACTTC
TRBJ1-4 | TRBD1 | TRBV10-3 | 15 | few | CAISTPGQGGEKLFF | TGTGCCATCAGTACTCCGGGACAGGGGGGTGAAAAACTGTTTTTT
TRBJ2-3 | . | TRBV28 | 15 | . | CASSFRLARTDTQYF | TGTGCCAGCAGTTTCCGTCTCGCGCGGACAGATACGCAGTATTTT
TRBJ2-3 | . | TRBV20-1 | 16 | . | CSAINVVGVTQDTQYF | TGCAGTGCTATAAACGTGGTGGGAGTAACACAAGATACGCAGTATTTT
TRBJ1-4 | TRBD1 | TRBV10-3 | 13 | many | CATADRVGEKLFF | TGTGCCACCGCCGACAGGGTTGGGGAAAAACTGTTTTTT
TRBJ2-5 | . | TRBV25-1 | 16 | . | CASSSTKGGGVETQYF | TGTGCCAGCAGCTCAACCAAGGGAGGGGGCGTAGAGACCCAGTACTTC
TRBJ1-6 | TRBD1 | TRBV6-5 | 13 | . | CASRGQGHSPLHF | TGCGCCAGCAGGGGACAGGGCCATTCACCCCTCCACTTT
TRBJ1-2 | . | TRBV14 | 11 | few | CASSQASFHTF | TGTGCCAGCAGCCAAGCCTCCTTCCACACCTTC
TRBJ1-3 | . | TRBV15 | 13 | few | CATSRDARNTIYF | TGTGCCACCAGCAGAGATGCGCGAAACACCATATATTTT
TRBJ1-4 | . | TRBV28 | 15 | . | CASSLSGRVNEKLFF | TGTGCCAGCAGTTTATCCGGCAGGGTTAATGAAAAACTGTTTTTT
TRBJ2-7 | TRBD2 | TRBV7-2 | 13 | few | CASSVLAGGQQYF | TGTGCCAGCAGCGTTCTAGCGGGAGGGCAGCAGTACTTC
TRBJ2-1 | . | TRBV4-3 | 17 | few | CASSQDSYIAQHDEQFF | TGCGCCAGCAGCCAAGATTCTTACATAGCCCAGCACGATGAGCAGTTCTTC
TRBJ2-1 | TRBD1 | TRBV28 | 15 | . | CASSITGAPYNEQFF | TGTGCCAGCAGTATTACAGGGGCCCCCTACAATGAGCAGTTCTTC
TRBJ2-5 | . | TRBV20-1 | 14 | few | CSVRSRDNQETQYF | TGCAGTGTCAGATCCCGGGACAACCAAGAGACCCAGTACTTC
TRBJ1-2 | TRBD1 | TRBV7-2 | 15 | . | CASSVGTGQGNGYTF | TGTGCCAGCAGCGTAGGGACAGGGCAGGGTAATGGCTACACCTTC
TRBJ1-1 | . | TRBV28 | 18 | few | CASSLGMGIQIGFSEAFF | TGTGCCAGCAGTTTGGGGATGGGAATCCAAATAGGGTTTAGTGAAGCTTTCTTT
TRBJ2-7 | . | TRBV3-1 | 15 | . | CASSQEGTLTYEQYF | TGTGCCAGCAGCCAAGAGGGGACACTGACCTACGAGCAGTACTTC
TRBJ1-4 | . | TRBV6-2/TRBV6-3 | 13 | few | CATRIGGSEKLFF | TGTGCCACACGAATCGGAGGAAGCGAAAAACTGTTTTTT
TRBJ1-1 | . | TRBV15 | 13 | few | CATSRGQGIEAFF | TGTGCCACCAGCAGAGGTCAGGGGATTGAAGCTTTCTTT
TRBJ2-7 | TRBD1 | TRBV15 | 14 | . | CATSKDRGSYEQYF | TGTGCCACCAGCAAAGACAGGGGGAGTTACGAGCAGTACTTC
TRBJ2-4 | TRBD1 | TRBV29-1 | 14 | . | CSGRQGGVGTIDYF | TGCAGCGGACGACAGGGGGGAGTCGGAACGATTGACTACTTC
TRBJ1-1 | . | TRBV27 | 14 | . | CASSFDGGWTEAFF | TGTGCCAGCAGTTTCGATGGGGGGTGGACTGAAGCTTTCTTT
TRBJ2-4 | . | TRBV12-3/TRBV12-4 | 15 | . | CASSLVALAKNIQYF | TGTGCCAGCAGTTTAGTCGCGTTAGCCAAAAACATTCAGTACTTC
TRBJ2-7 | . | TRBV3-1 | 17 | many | CASSRPGRPGYSYEQYF | TGTGCCAGCAGCCGACCGGGGAGGCCAGGTTACTCCTACGAGCAGTACTTC
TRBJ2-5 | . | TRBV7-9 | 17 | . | CASSLAGPFPPQETQYF | TGTGCCAGCAGCTTAGCGGGACCGTTTCCCCCTCAAGAGACCCAGTACTTC
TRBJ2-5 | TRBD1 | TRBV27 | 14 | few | CASRDRGIRETQYF | TGTGCCAGCAGGGACAGGGGCATTAGGGAGACCCAGTACTTC
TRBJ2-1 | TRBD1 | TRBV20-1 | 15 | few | CSAGLRDRRYNEQFF | TGCAGTGCTGGACTCCGGGACAGGAGATACAATGAGCAGTTCTTC
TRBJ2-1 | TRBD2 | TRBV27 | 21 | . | CASRNQGLAGPLPSPYNEQFF | TGTGCCAGCAGAAACCAGGGACTAGCGGGGCCACTCCCTAGCCCCTACAATGAGCAGTTCTTC
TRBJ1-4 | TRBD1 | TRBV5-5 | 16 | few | CASSFRDRGTNEKLFF | TGTGCCAGCAGCTTCCGGGACAGGGGAACTAATGAAAAACTGTTTTTT
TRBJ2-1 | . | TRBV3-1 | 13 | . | CASSQFPVGEQFF | TGTGCCAGCAGCCAATTCCCCGTTGGGGAGCAGTTCTTC